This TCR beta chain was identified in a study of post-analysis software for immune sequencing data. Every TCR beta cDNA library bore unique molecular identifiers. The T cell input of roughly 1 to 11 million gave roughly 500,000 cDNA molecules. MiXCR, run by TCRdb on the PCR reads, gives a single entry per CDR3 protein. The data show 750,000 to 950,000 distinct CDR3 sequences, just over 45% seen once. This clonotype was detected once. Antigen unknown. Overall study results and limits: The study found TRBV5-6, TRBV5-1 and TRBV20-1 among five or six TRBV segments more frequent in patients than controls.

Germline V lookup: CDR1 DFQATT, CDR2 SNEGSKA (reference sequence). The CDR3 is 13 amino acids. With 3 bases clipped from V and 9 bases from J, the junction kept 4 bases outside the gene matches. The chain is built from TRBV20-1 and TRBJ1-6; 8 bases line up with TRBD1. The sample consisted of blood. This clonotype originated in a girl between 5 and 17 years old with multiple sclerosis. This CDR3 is CSARGQEGSPLHF. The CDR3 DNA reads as TGCAGTGCTAGGGGACAGGAAGGTTCACCCCTCCACTTT.